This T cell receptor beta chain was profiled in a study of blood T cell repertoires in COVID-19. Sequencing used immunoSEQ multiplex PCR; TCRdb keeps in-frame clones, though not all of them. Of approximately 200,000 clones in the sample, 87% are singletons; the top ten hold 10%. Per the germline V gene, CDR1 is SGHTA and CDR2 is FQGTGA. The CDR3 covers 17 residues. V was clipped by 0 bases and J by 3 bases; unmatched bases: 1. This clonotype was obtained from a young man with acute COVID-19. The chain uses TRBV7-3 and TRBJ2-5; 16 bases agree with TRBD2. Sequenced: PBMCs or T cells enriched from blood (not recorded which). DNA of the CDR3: TGTGCCAGCAGCTTAACCGGGACTAGCGGGAGGGAAGAGACCCAGTACTTC. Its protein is CASSLTGTSGREETQYF.